This is a list of T cell receptor beta chains from one sample in a study of Ad26.COV2.S vaccination and SARS-CoV-2 variants. Libraries were prepared by immunoSEQ multiplex PCR; TCRdb keeps only in-frame clonotypes and omits some of them. Of around 420,000 clones in the sample, around nine tenths were seen once. The sequenced sample was peripheral blood, obtained in a trial of Ad26.COV2.S vaccine versus placebo. These receptors came from a person aged 18-65 years who received the Ad26.COV2.S COVID-19 vaccine or a placebo. The CDR3 runs from the conserved cysteine through the conserved F or W. D genes are given only for firm matches. The size entry is marked missing in some rows and otherwise reads once, few, many or a size class.

abundance,j_gene,d_gene,v_gene,CDR3nt,CDR3aa
-,TRBJ1-2,-,TRBV9,TGTGCCAGCAGCAATGGCCGGGACGAAGCCTATGGCTACACCTTC,CASSNGRDEAYGYTF
-,TRBJ2-3,TRBD1,TRBV7-9,TGTGCCAGCAGCTTGCGACAGGGGGACACAGATACGCAGTATTTT,CASSLRQGDTDTQYF
-,TRBJ1-2,-,TRBV2,TGTGCCAGCAGTGAAGCGGAGAGGCCCGGCTATGGCTACACCTTC,CASSEAERPGYGYTF
-,TRBJ1-4,-,TRBV7-9,TGTGCCAGCAGCCCACCCCCGGGAGAAGATGAAAAACTGTTTTTT,CASSPPPGEDEKLFF
-,TRBJ1-6,-,TRBV6-4,TGTGCCAGCAGCGAAGGGGGACCCCTCCACTTT,CASSEGGPLHF
-,TRBJ1-5,-,TRBV6-1,TGTGCCAGCAGTGAATCCCCTCAGCCCCAGCATTTT,CASSESPQPQHF
-,TRBJ2-6,-,TRBV13,TGTGCCAGCAGCCTAAGAACAGGGTATAGGGCCAACGTCCTGACTTTC,CASSLRTGYRANVLTF
-,TRBJ2-3,TRBD2,TRBV27,TGTGCCAGCAGTTCGAGACTAGCGCTCGCCCGCACAGATACGCAGTATTTT,CASSSRLALARTDTQYF
-,TRBJ2-7,-,TRBV3-1/TRBV3-2,TGTGCCAGCAGCCAAGATACTCTATATGGGGACGAGCAGTACTTC,CASSQDTLYGDEQYF
-,TRBJ1-4,-,TRBV27,TGTGCCAGCAGTGCGCCCGGGGGCGGGTATGAAAAACTGTTTTTT,CASSAPGGGYEKLFF
once,TRBJ2-5,-,TRBV3-1/TRBV3-2,TGTGCCAGCAGCCAAGATGGAGAGGGCCCTAGGGAGACCCAGTACTTC,CASSQDGEGPRETQYF
-,TRBJ2-7,-,TRBV12-3/TRBV12-4,TGTGCCAGCAGTTTAAGGGGGTCCTACGAGCAGTACTTC,CASSLRGSYEQYF
-,TRBJ2-7,-,TRBV29-1,TGCAGCGTTGATTCAGACTACGAGCAGTACTTC,CSVDSDYEQYF
-,TRBJ2-1,-,TRBV19,TGTGCCACCCGACAGGGAGGTTACAATGAGCAGTTCTTC,CATRQGGYNEQFF
-,TRBJ1-2,-,TRBV12-3/TRBV12-4,TGTGCCAGCAGTCTACGGAGGAACTATGGCTACACCTTC,CASSLRRNYGYTF
-,TRBJ2-7,-,TRBV6-5,TGTGCCAGCAGCTCGTGGGGCTACGAGCAGTACTTC,CASSSWGYEQYF
-,TRBJ2-3,-,TRBV5-6,TGTGCCAGCAGCGGACTTTCCCTAAACACAGATACGCAGTATTTT,CASSGLSLNTDTQYF
-,TRBJ2-2,-,TRBV5-1,TGCGCCAGCAGCTTGGATGGATCGAACACCGGGGAGCTGTTTTTT,CASSLDGSNTGELFF
-,TRBJ2-7,-,TRBV4-1,TGCGCCAGCAGCCAAGCCCCGGGGGTGAACGAGCAGTACTTC,CASSQAPGVNEQYF
few,TRBJ1-5,TRBD1,TRBV7-2,TGTGCCAGCAGCCTCTGGACAGGGGGGGATCAGCCCCAGCATTTT,CASSLWTGGDQPQHF
-,TRBJ2-3,-,TRBV4-3,TGCGCCAGCAGCCAAGGGGCACCAAGCACAGATACGCAGTATTTT,CASSQGAPSTDTQYF
-,TRBJ2-7,TRBD2,TRBV2,TGTGCCAGCAGTGACCAGACTAGCGGGGACCTCTCCTACGAGCAGTACTTC,CASSDQTSGDLSYEQYF
-,TRBJ2-7,TRBD2,TRBV5-1,TGCGCCAGCAGCTCCGGGACTACCGCGACCGAGCAGTACTTC,CASSSGTTATEQYF
-,TRBJ2-1,TRBD2,TRBV7-3,TGTGCCAGCAGCGCCGCTGGGGGGGCCTACAATGAGCAGTTCTTC,CASSAAGGAYNEQFF
-,TRBJ2-1,-,TRBV28,TGTGCCAGCACCTTGGGTAGGTCCAATGAGCAGTTCTTC,CASTLGRSNEQFF
-,TRBJ1-5,-,TRBV18,TGTGCCAGCTCACCGTCCCGGTCTCGGGCAGTTCAGCCCCAGCATTTT,CASSPSRSRAVQPQHF
-,TRBJ1-2,-,TRBV19,TGTGCCAGTGCCACCTCGGGAGGCACCGACTATGGCTACACCTTC,CASATSGGTDYGYTF
-,TRBJ1-1,-,TRBV28,TGTGCCAGCAGTCCAAGAAGAAGACGCACTGAAGCTTTCTTT,CASSPRRRRTEAFF
-,TRBJ2-7,-,TRBV7-8,TGTGCCAGCAGCTTAGTTTGGGCACAGGGCTACGAGCAGTACTTC,CASSLVWAQGYEQYF
-,TRBJ2-7,-,TRBV3-1/TRBV3-2,TGTGCCAGCAGCAAGACAGCTTCTAGCTCCTACGAGCAGTACTTC,CASSKTASSSYEQYF
once,TRBJ2-5,TRBD2,TRBV7-9,TGTGCCAGCAGCTTAGGTGTACTAGCGGGGGGGCCGGAGACCCAGTACTTC,CASSLGVLAGGPETQYF
-,TRBJ1-1,-,TRBV3-1/TRBV3-2,TGTGCCAGCAGCCAGGGTAGGGTTCGACTATCGACTGAAGCTTTCTTT,CASSQGRVRLSTEAFF
-,TRBJ1-5,TRBD1,TRBV28,TGTGCCAGCAGTTCGGGACAGCAGAATCAGCCCCAGCATTTT,CASSSGQQNQPQHF
-,TRBJ1-1,TRBD1,TRBV4-3,TGCGCCAGCAGCCCCTCTCCTGAAAGGACAGGAACCTGGAAAGCTTTCTTT,CASSPSPERTGTWKAFF
-,TRBJ2-3,TRBD2,TRBV6-2/TRBV6-3,TGTGCCAGCAGTTACCAATTAAAGGGACTAGCGGACACAGATACGCAGTATTTT,CASSYQLKGLADTDTQYF
-,TRBJ2-3,-,TRBV5-4,TGTGCCAGCAGCTTGGCCGGCACAGATACGCAGTATTTT,CASSLAGTDTQYF
-,TRBJ2-2,-,TRBV29-1,TGCAGCGCTGGACAAACGAACACCGGGGAGCTGTTTTTT,CSAGQTNTGELFF
-,TRBJ2-5,-,TRBV2,TGTGCCAGCCTGGAGCCACTCAGAGCATTAGAGACCCAGTACTTC,CASLEPLRALETQYF
-,TRBJ2-7,-,TRBV5-1,TGCGCCAGCAGCTCCGGTTCGAACGAGCAGTACTTC,CASSSGSNEQYF
-,TRBJ2-1,-,TRBV5-5,TGTGCCAGCAGTCGGGGTGGAGGGCAGGCGAATGAGCAGTTCTTC,CASSRGGGQANEQFF
-,TRBJ2-7,TRBD2,TRBV7-9,TGTGCCAGCAGCGGGACTAGCGGGAGCTCCTACGAGCAGTACTTC,CASSGTSGSSYEQYF
-,TRBJ1-5,-,TRBV28,TGTGCCAGCAGTTTGGTGACCGATGATCAGCCCCAGCATTTT,CASSLVTDDQPQHF
-,TRBJ2-5,TRBD2,TRBV9,TGTGCCAGCAGCGTGGGAGCGGGGTGGCCCGGGGACACCCAGTACTTC,CASSVGAGWPGDTQYF
-,TRBJ2-7,-,TRBV6-1,TGTGCCAGCAGTGAAGTACTAAGCTCCTACGAGCAGTACTTC,CASSEVLSSYEQYF
-,TRBJ1-2,TRBD1,TRBV2,TGTGCCAGCAGTATCCGCCGGGACAGCCCTAACTATGGCTACACCTTC,CASSIRRDSPNYGYTF